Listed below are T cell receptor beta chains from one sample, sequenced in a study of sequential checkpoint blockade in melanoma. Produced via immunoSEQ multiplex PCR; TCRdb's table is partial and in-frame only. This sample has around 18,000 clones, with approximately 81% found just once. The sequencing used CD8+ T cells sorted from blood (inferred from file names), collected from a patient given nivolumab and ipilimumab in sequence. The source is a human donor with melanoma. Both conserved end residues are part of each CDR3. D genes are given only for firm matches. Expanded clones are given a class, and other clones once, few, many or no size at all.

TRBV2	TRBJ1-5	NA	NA	TGTGCCAGCAGTGAATTTTCAGGGGATACCAATCAGCCCCAGCATTTT	CASSEFSGDTNQPQHF
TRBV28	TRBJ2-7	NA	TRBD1	TGTGCCAGCACCCCGAGGGACAGGGCCTTCGAGCAGTACTTC	CASTPRDRAFEQYF
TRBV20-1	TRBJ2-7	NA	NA	TGCAGTGCCGCAGAAAGCGAGCAGTACTTC	CSAAESEQYF
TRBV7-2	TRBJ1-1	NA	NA	TGTGCCAGCAGGTACGGGAACACTGAAGCTTTCTTT	CASRYGNTEAFF
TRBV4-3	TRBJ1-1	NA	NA	TGCGCCAGCAGCTTGGTGGCTTCGGGCACTGAAGCTTTCTTT	CASSLVASGTEAFF
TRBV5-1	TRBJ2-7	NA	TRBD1	TGCGCCAGCAGCTGGGGGACAGGGAACTACGAGCAGTACTTC	CASSWGTGNYEQYF
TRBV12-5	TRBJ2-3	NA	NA	TGTGCTAGTGGTTTGGCCAGGGTAGTTCCTAGCACAGATACGCAGTATTTT	CASGLARVVPSTDTQYF
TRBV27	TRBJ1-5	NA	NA	TGTGCCAGCAGTTTGAGGACTGACGATCAGCCCCAGCATTTT	CASSLRTDDQPQHF
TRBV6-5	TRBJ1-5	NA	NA	TGTGCCAGCAGTCAGGACAGAGGCAATCAGCCCCAGCATTTT	CASSQDRGNQPQHF
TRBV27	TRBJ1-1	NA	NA	TGTGCCAGCAGCCCCGGTTGGAACACTGAAGCTTTCTTT	CASSPGWNTEAFF
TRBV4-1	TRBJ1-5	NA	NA	TGCGCCAGCAGCCAAGGCGTGGCGGGAGGTCAGCCCCAGCATTTT	CASSQGVAGGQPQHF
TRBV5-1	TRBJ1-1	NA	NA	TGCGCCAGCAGCACGGGACAAAACACTGAAGCTTTCTTT	CASSTGQNTEAFF
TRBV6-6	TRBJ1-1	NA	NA	TGTGCCAGCAGTATCAGTGCGGTGGGCACTGAAGCTTTCTTT	CASSISAVGTEAFF
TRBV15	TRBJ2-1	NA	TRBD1	TGTGCCACCAGCAGAGATCGGGGACAGTCCTACAATGAGCAGTTCTTC	CATSRDRGQSYNEQFF
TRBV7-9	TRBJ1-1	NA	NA	TGTGCCAGCAGCACTTCGAACACTGAAGCTTTCTTT	CASSTSNTEAFF
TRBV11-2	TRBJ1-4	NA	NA	TGTGCCAGCAGCTTAGCGAGCAGGGGTGGTGAAAAACTGTTTTTT	CASSLASRGGEKLFF
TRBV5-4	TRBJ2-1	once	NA	TGTGCCAGCAGCTTGAGGGGGGGGAATGAGCAGTTCTTC	CASSLRGGNEQFF
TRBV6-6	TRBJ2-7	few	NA	TGCGCCAGCACCCGACTGCTGTCCTACGAGCAGTACTTC	CASTRLLSYEQYF
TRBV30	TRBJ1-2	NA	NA	TGTGCCTGGAGTGGGGGCGGTGGCTACACCTTC	CAWSGGGGYTF
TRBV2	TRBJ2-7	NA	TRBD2	TGTGCCAGCGTGTACGCTAGCGGGACCTACGAGCAGTACTTC	CASVYASGTYEQYF
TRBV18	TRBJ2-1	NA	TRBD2	TGTGCCAGCTCACCGGGACTAGGGGTCGATGAGCAGTTCTTC	CASSPGLGVDEQFF
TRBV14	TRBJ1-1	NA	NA	TGTGCCAGCAGCCAAGGTCCAGAAATAAGCAGGACTGAAGCTTTCTTT	CASSQGPEISRTEAFF
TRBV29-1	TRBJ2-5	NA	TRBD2	TGCAGCGTTGAGGAGGGGACTAGCGGGAGGCCCGGTAGTCAAGAGACCCAGTACTTC	CSVEEGTSGRPGSQETQYF